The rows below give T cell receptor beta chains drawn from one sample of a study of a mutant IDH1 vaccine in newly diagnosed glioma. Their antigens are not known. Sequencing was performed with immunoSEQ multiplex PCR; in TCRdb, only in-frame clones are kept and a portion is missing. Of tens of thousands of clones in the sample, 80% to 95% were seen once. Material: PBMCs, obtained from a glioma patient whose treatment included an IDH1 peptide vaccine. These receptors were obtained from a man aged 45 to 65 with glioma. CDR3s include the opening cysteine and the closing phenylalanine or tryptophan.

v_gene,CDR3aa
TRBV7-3,CASSLGTSGGPYNEQFF
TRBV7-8,CASRERFDNEQFF
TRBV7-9,CASSLLRTRGGETQYF
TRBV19,CASSIARNQPQHF
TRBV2,CASMNRPLPSYEQYF
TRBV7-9,CASSLVGTTKETQYF
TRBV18,CASSPLQGNQPQHF
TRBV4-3,CASSPSQGSNEKLFF
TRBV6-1,CASSETRGTEAFF
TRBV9,CASSVGFRDTQYF
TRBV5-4,CASSSQRQSSSYEQYF
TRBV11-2,CASSLGTGDQPQHF
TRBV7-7,CASSPQTGGAFLVGELFF
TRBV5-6,CASSPLLGPEAFF
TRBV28,CASGDSLQETQYF
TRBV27,CASSSSGISGELFF
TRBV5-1,CASSEVGELFF
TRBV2,CASSEGRSSYNSPLHF
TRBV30,CAWSQASGRILF
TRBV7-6,CASSPPWPEVEAFF
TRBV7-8,CASSPGQSNYGYTF
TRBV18,CASSPPNGFEDLGGPPRQYF
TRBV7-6,CASSLIPTDTQYF
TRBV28,CASTTGFTDTQYF
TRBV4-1,CASSHPSRNEQFF
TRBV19,CASSIRGTSGSTDTQYF
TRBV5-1,CASSFSPLAGANHRAYNEQFF
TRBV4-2,CASSQDRPEKLFF
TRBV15,CATSSGQGFDTEAFF
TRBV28,CASSRGYYEQYF
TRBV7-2,CASSTPQGAREKLFF
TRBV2,CASSGQRGASGNTIYF
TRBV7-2,CASSSSQWSEAFF
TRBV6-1,CASSERTGGVNSPLHF
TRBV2,CASRLAGGPWDTQYF
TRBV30,CAWSVKGIYEQYF
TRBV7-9,CASSLGQTVMALHF
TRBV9,CASSVGRRGPLYGYTF
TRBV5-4,CASSLPASGGLDEQFF
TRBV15,CATSREWDSSYEQYF